One T cell receptor beta chain is described in this entry. What it recognizes is unknown. This specimen belongs to a study of blood T cells in healthy people across ages. In the study overall: Through template switching, about one barcoded beta molecule was captured per two T cells, as measured in model experiments. Study observations and caveats: Older age coincided with a roughly linear decline in TCR beta diversity per million T cells.

Combining a sample-barcoded 5' primer with a J-beta primer mix, a second PCR ran for roughly 7 to 12 cycles. Researchers report that a template-switch adaptor with 12 random nucleotides tagged each cDNA molecule. Sequencing of every sample gave 3 million or more CDR3-containing paired-end reads. TCRdb passed the 5' RACE reads through MiXCR, listing each CDR3 protein once. The data contain hundreds of thousands of distinct CDR3 sequences, roughly 44% of them singletons. The V end was cut by 4 bases, the J end by 0 bases, with 15 bases between. From germline, CDR1 is SGDLS and CDR2 YYNGEE. The CDR3 consists of 16 residues.

J is TRBJ2-3 and V is TRBV9; D is possibly TRBD2 (5 bases). Source material: blood. The TCR was taken from a man in his 60s in good health. CDR3 sequence (DNA): TGTGCCAGCAGCCCAGTGGACTTACCTAGCACAGATACGCAGTATTTT. This translates into CASSPVDLPSTDTQYF.